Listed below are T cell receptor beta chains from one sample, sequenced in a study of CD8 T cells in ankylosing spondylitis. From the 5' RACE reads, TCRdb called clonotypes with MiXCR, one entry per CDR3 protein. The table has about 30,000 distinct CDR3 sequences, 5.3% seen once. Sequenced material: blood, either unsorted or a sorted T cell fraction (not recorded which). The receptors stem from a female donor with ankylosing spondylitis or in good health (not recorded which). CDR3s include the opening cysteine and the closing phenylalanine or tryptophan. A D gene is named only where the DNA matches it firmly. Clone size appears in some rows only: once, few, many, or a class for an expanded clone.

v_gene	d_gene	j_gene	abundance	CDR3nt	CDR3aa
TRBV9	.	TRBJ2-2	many	TGTGCCAGCAGCCTTTACACCGGGGAGCTGTTTTTT	CASSLYTGELFF
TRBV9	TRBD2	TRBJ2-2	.	TGTGCCAGCAGCCCTGGGAGGGGCGCCCTCACCGGGGAGCTGTTTTTT	CASSPGRGALTGELFF
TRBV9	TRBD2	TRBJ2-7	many	TGTGCCAGCAGCGTAGAACTAGCGGGATCCGACGAGCAGTACTTC	CASSVELAGSDEQYF
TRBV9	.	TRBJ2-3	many	TGTGCCAGCAGCCCGGACTATTTCACAGATACGCAGTATTTT	CASSPDYFTDTQYF
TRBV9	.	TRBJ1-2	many	TGTGCCAGCAGCGTAGAGGGGGGCCGGTATGGCTACACCTTC	CASSVEGGRYGYTF
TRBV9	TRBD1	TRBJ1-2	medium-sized	TGTGCCAGCAGCGTAGGGACAGGGGGCGGAAACTATGGCTACACCTTC	CASSVGTGGGNYGYTF
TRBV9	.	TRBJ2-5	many	TGTGCCAGCAGCGTAGCCGACCAAGAGACCCAGTACTTC	CASSVADQETQYF
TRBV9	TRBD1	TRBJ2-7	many	TGTGCCAGCAGCGTAGCTGGGACAGGGGGGACCTACGAGCAGTACTTC	CASSVAGTGGTYEQYF
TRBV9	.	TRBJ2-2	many	TGTGCCAGCAGCCGATTATACACCGGGGAGCTGTTTTTT	CASSRLYTGELFF
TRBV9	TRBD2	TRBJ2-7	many	TGTGCCAGCAGCCCCCAGGGACTAGCGGGGACCTACGAGCAGTACTTC	CASSPQGLAGTYEQYF
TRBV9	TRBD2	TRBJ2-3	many	TGTGCCAGCAGCGTAGGGGTACTAGCGGGAGCAGATACGCAGTATTTT	CASSVGVLAGADTQYF
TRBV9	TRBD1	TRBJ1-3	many	TGTGCCAGCAGCGGACAGGGGGGGAGCTTTGGAAACACCATATATTTT	CASSGQGGSFGNTIYF
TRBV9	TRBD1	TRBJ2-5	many	TGTGCCAGCAGCGCGACAGGGGTGAAGGAGACCCAGTACTTC	CASSATGVKETQYF
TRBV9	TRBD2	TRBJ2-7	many	TGTGCCAGCAGCGTGGCCGGGACTATAATCTACGAGCAGTACTTC	CASSVAGTIIYEQYF
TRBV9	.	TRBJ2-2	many	TGTGCCAGCAGCTCGCAGGGGAGGGGGGAGCTGTTTTTT	CASSSQGRGELFF
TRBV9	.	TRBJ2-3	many	TGTGCCAGCAGCGCATACGATAGAGCCCGGGGATCCACAGATACGCAGTATTTT	CASSAYDRARGSTDTQYF
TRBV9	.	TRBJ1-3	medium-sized	TGTGCCAGCAGCGTAGATGGAGGGAATAGAAACACCATATATTTT	CASSVDGGNRNTIYF
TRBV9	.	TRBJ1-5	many	TGTGCCAGCAGCGCCGGAGGACAAAATAGCAATCAGCCCCAGCATTTT	CASSAGGQNSNQPQHF
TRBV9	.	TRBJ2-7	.	TGTGCCAGCAGCGGATGGGGCTGGGAGCAGTACTTC	CASSGWGWEQYF
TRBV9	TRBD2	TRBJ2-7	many	TGTGCCAGCAGCGTAGACGGAGCGGGAGGCTACGAGCAGTACTTC	CASSVDGAGGYEQYF
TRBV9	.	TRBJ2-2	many	TGTGCCAGCAGCGTAGGGACAGTCACCGGGGAGCTGTTTTTT	CASSVGTVTGELFF
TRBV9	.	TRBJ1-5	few	TGTGCCAGCAGCCCATCCCCGTATAGCAATCAGCCCCAGCATTTT	CASSPSPYSNQPQHF
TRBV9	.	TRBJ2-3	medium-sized	TGTGCCAGCAGCGTAGCGAGGATAGATACGCAGTATTTT	CASSVARIDTQYF
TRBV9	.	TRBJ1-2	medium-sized	TGTGCCAGCAGCTCATCCCCTGGCTATGGCTACACCTTC	CASSSSPGYGYTF
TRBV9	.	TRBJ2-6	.	TGTGCCAGCAGCACTAGTGATGGGACCAAAGGCCCTGGGGCCAACGTCCTGACTTTC	CASSTSDGTKGPGANVLTF
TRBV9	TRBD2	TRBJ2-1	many	TGTGCCAGCAGCGAAACTAGCGGGAGCTACAATGAGCAGTTCTTC	CASSETSGSYNEQFF
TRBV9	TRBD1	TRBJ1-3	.	TGTGCCAGCAGCGTAGCTGGGACAGTTAGGGGAAACACCATATATTTT	CASSVAGTVRGNTIYF
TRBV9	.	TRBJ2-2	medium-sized	TGTGCCAGCAGCGTTTTTGGTACGGCCCGAGACACCGGGGAGCTGTTTTTT	CASSVFGTARDTGELFF
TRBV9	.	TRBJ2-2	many	TGTGCCAGCAGCGCGACGGACAGCAACACCGGGGAGCTGTTTTTT	CASSATDSNTGELFF
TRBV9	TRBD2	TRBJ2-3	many	TGTGCCAGCAGCACCCGGACTAGCGTCGGCCTTAGCACAGATACGCAGTATTTT	CASSTRTSVGLSTDTQYF
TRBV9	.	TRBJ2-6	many	TGTGCCAGCAGCCTGGGGGTCAGCAGGAGGGCCTCTGGGGCCAACGTCCTGACTTTC	CASSLGVSRRASGANVLTF
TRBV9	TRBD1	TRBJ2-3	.	TGTGCCAGCAGCGCCATAACAGGGGGGGATACGCAGTATTTT	CASSAITGGDTQYF
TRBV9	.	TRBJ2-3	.	TGTGCCAGCAGCACCCGGACGCCAACTAGCACAGATACGCAGTATTTT	CASSTRTPTSTDTQYF
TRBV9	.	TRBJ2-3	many	TGTGCCAGCAGCCCCGCCGGGGGCGCATTTCCAGATACGCAGTATTTT	CASSPAGGAFPDTQYF
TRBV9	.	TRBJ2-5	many	TGTGCCAGCAGCGTAGCTCAAGGGTGGGAGACCCAGTACTTC	CASSVAQGWETQYF
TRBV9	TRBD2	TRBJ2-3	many	TGTGCCAGCAGCGTAGATGCGGGGGGGATATCTAGCACAGATACGCAGTATTTT	CASSVDAGGISSTDTQYF
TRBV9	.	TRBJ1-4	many	TGTGCCAGCAGCGTAGAGGGGCGTAATGAAAAACTGTTTTTT	CASSVEGRNEKLFF
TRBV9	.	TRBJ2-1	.	TGTGCCAGCAGCGCAGGTCAATCCTACAATGAGCAGTTCTTC	CASSAGQSYNEQFF
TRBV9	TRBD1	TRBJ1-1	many	TGTGCCAGCAGCGAGGGAGCAGACAGGGATCGGGCTTTCTTT	CASSEGADRDRAFF
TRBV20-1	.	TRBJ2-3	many	TGCCATGTTACCGGAGACACAGATACGCAGTATTTT	CHVTGDTDTQYF
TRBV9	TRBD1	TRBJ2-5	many	TGTGCCAGCAGCCGGGGACAGCACCAAGAGACCCAGTACTTC	CASSRGQHQETQYF
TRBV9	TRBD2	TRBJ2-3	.	TGTGCCAGCAGCGTAGAGTCTAGCGGACCCCCAGATACGCAGTATTTT	CASSVESSGPPDTQYF
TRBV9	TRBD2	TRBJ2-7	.	TGTGCCAGCAGCGGGGGACTACGCATCTACGAGCAGTACTTC	CASSGGLRIYEQYF
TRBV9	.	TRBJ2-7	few	TGTGCCAGCAGCACCCGGACGGGCGTCCCCTACGAGCAGTACTTC	CASSTRTGVPYEQYF
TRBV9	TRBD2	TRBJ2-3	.	TGTGCCAGCAGCGTTAGGGAGGGCTCGGATACGCAGTATTTT	CASSVREGSDTQYF
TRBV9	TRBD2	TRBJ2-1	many	TGTGCCAGCAGCGGTAGTTCCCGGGGGGGCCCCTACAATGAGCAGTTCTTC	CASSGSSRGGPYNEQFF